The rows below give T cell receptor beta chains drawn from one sample of a study of blood T cell repertoires in COVID-19. TCRdb's copy holds only in-frame clones and misses some; the assay was immunoSEQ multiplex PCR. This sample yields fewer than 100,000 clones, of which around nine tenths are seen a single time; 15% belongs to the top ten. The sequenced material came from peripheral blood. These receptors all stem from a human donor in a cohort sampled during active COVID-19. Each CDR3 is given with its conserved first and last residue. Fields, in order: clone size, V gene, J gene, D gene, CDR3 DNA, CDR3 protein. D genes are given only for firm matches. Some rows mark clone size as missing; the rest say once, few, many or name a class of expanded clone.

size: -; V: TRBV7-8; J: TRBJ1-5; D: TRBD1; DNA: TGTGCCAGCAGCCGAGGACAGGGTGCGGGCAATCAGCCCCAGCATTTT; CDR3: CASSRGQGAGNQPQHF
size: once; V: TRBV19; J: TRBJ2-2; D: TRBD2; DNA: TGTGCCAGTAGTATAGGCCCTAGCGGGAGTCGCGGCGGGGAGCTGTTTTTT; CDR3: CASSIGPSGSRGGELFF
size: -; V: TRBV24-1; J: TRBJ2-1; D: TRBD2; DNA: TGTGCCACCAGCCTACATAGCGGGGGGGCCTTAAATGAGCAGTTCTTC; CDR3: CATSLHSGGALNEQFF
size: -; V: TRBV6-5; J: TRBJ1-6; D: -; DNA: TGTGCCAGCAGTTCCAGGGTTTCACCCCTCCACTTT; CDR3: CASSSRVSPLHF
size: -; V: TRBV29-1; J: TRBJ2-3; D: -; DNA: TGCAGCAAGGGAGAGACAGATACGCAGTATTTT; CDR3: CSKGETDTQYF
size: -; V: TRBV9; J: TRBJ1-5; D: -; DNA: TGTGCCAGCAGCCCGTTAAGTGGTTCCGGGGAGCCCCAGCATTTT; CDR3: CASSPLSGSGEPQHF
size: -; V: TRBV25-1; J: TRBJ2-7; D: -; DNA: TGTGCCAGCAGTGAAAGGGGGGAGCAGTACTTC; CDR3: CASSERGEQYF
size: few; V: TRBV9; J: TRBJ1-6; D: -; DNA: TGTGCCAGCAGCGTTAATAATTCACCCCTCCACTTT; CDR3: CASSVNNSPLHF
size: once; V: TRBV16; J: TRBJ2-1; D: -; DNA: TGTGCCAGCAGCCCGACTAGGACTGAGCAGTTCTTC; CDR3: CASSPTRTEQFF
size: -; V: TRBV6-1; J: TRBJ1-1; D: -; DNA: TGTGCCAGCAGTGAAGCCCCCCAGGGGAACACTGAAGCTTTCTTT; CDR3: CASSEAPQGNTEAFF
size: -; V: TRBV9; J: TRBJ1-2; D: -; DNA: TGTGCCAGCAGCGTAGATCCGGGTAGCACTAACTATGGCTACACCTTC; CDR3: CASSVDPGSTNYGYTF
size: -; V: TRBV19; J: TRBJ1-4; D: -; DNA: TGTGCCAGTAGTATAGCGAGGGGGGAAAAACTGTTTTTT; CDR3: CASSIARGEKLFF
size: once; V: TRBV7-2; J: TRBJ2-7; D: -; DNA: TGTGCCAGCAGCCCCCGTGGGGGGACCCTAGGCTACGAGCAGTACTTC; CDR3: CASSPRGGTLGYEQYF
size: -; V: TRBV5-5; J: TRBJ2-6; D: TRBD1; DNA: TGTGCCAGCAGCACAGCGCGGACAGGGGGCTCTGGGGCCAACGTCCTGACTTTC; CDR3: CASSTARTGGSGANVLTF
size: once; V: TRBV9; J: TRBJ2-1; D: TRBD2; DNA: TGTGCCAGCAGCGTACGGGGGGATGAGCAGTTCTTC; CDR3: CASSVRGDEQFF
size: -; V: TRBV4-1; J: TRBJ2-1; D: TRBD2; DNA: TGCGCCAGCAGCCAAGGGGGCGGGAGGACCAATGAGCAGTTCTTC; CDR3: CASSQGGGRTNEQFF
size: -; V: TRBV2; J: TRBJ1-5; D: -; DNA: TGTGCCAGCAGTGAATGGCAGAAGAATCAGCCCCAGCATTTT; CDR3: CASSEWQKNQPQHF
size: -; V: TRBV14; J: TRBJ1-1; D: -; DNA: TGTGCCAGCAGCCAAGAGGTCTCCCGCGCCAAAGCTTTCTTT; CDR3: CASSQEVSRAKAFF
size: -; V: TRBV30; J: TRBJ2-7; D: TRBD2; DNA: TGTGCCTGGAACAGCGGGGGGGGCGAGCAGTACTTC; CDR3: CAWNSGGGEQYF
size: once; V: TRBV2; J: TRBJ2-1; D: -; DNA: TGTGCCAGCAAACTGGGAGGAACAGGGCAGTTCTTC; CDR3: CASKLGGTGQFF
size: once; V: TRBV18; J: TRBJ1-2; D: TRBD1; DNA: TGTGCCAGCTCACCGGGGACAGGGGACTATGGCTACACCTTC; CDR3: CASSPGTGDYGYTF
size: -; V: TRBV19; J: TRBJ2-3; D: TRBD2; DNA: TGTGCCAGTAGTCCGACCCGGACTAGGAGCACAGATACGCAGTATTTT; CDR3: CASSPTRTRSTDTQYF
size: once; V: TRBV27; J: TRBJ1-1; D: -; DNA: TGTGCCAGCATCAAGGGGTCAGGTGAAGCTTTCTTT; CDR3: CASIKGSGEAFF
size: -; V: TRBV6-1; J: TRBJ2-1; D: TRBD2; DNA: TGTGCCAGCAGTGCACTAGCGGGAGGGCCGGGAGGTTCCTACAATGAGCAGTTCTTC; CDR3: CASSALAGGPGGSYNEQFF
size: -; V: TRBV3-1/TRBV3-2; J: TRBJ1-6; D: -; DNA: TGTGCCAGCAGCCAAGATACCAGTAATTCACCCCTCCACTTT; CDR3: CASSQDTSNSPLHF
size: -; V: TRBV7-3; J: TRBJ2-3; D: -; DNA: TGTGCCAGCAGCCCGTCCTCGGCGGTAGCATCCGATACGCAGTATTTT; CDR3: CASSPSSAVASDTQYF
size: -; V: TRBV27; J: TRBJ1-3; D: -; DNA: TGTGCCAGCAGTTCGTGGACAGAAGGAAACACCATATATTTT; CDR3: CASSSWTEGNTIYF
size: -; V: TRBV7-9; J: TRBJ1-2; D: TRBD1; DNA: TGTGCCAGCAGATACGGGACAGGCGGGGGCTACACCTTC; CDR3: CASRYGTGGGYTF